The 6 T cell receptor beta chains reported below all come from one sample, sequenced in a study of blood T cell repertoires in COVID-19. Method: immunoSEQ multiplex PCR; TCRdb's copy keeps in-frame clones and lacks some. The table includes about 350,000 clones, roughly 86% detected once. The sample consisted of PBMCs or T cells enriched from blood (not recorded which). The receptors were gathered from a woman younger than 45 who had been exposed to COVID-19.

The chain couples TRBV19 to TRBJ1-4, with 9 bases lining up with TRBD1. This CDR3 spans 14 amino acids. Trimming at V came to 8 bases and at J to 7 bases, leaving 8 bases not matched to a gene. Germline V gene lookup returns CDR1 LNHDA and CDR2 SQIVND (reference sequence). CDR3: CASGPGQGVEKLFF. As DNA, the CDR3 is TGTGCCAGTGGCCCGGGACAGGGTGTTGAAAAACTGTTTTTT.

CDR3 in DNA: TGTGCCAGCAGTGCGGAAGGAGCCATGAACACTGAAGCTTTCTTT. Amino acids: CASSAEGAMNTEAFF. The chain employs TRBV6-4 and TRBJ1-1; D is unclear. The CDR3 loop spans 15 amino acids. V lost 4 bases and J 0 bases, leaving 12 bases between the germline ends. Germline values: CDR1 MRHNA, CDR2 SNTAGT.

The rearrangement joins TRBV7-8 to TRBJ2-1, with D perhaps TRBD2 (6 bases). The V gene's germline CDR1 is SGHVS and CDR2 FQNEAQ. This CDR3 has 14 amino acids. Trimming removed 5 bases from V and 6 bases from J, with 14 bases in between. Here the CDR3 reads CASSHPGDLNEQFF. CDR3 nucleotide sequence: TGTGCCAGCAGCCACCCGGGGGACCTCAATGAGCAGTTCTTC.

The chain carries TRBV28 and TRBJ2-1, with 7 bases that match TRBD2. Per germline, CDR1 MDHEN and CDR2 SYDVKM. The CDR3 runs to 15 residues. V trimming: 2 bases; J trimming: 4 bases; junction bases outside the gene matches: 5. CDR3 residues: CASSLTGRLYNEQFF. The CDR3 nucleotides are TGTGCCAGCAGTTTAACCGGGAGGCTTTACAATGAGCAGTTCTTC.

The chain couples TRBV6-4 to TRBJ2-1; 12 bases are shared with TRBD2. Germline assignment: CDR1 MRHNA and CDR2 SNTAGT. The CDR3 consists of 16 residues. V dropped 4 bases and J dropped 7; count of bases not matched to a gene: 8. CDR3 DNA sequence: TGTGCCAGCAGTGCCCTTGGACTAGCGGGAATTAATGAGCAGTTCTTC. This translates into CASSALGLAGINEQFF.

The chain is built from TRBV18 and TRBJ2-3, with D possibly matching TRBD1 (7 bases). Germline assignment: CDR1 KGHSH and CDR2 LQKENI. The CDR3 loop spans 17 amino acids. Trimming cost V 3 bases and J 2 bases, with 18 bases left between them. The CDR3 loop reads CASSPTGGGAVTDTQYF. CDR3 sequence (DNA): TGTGCCAGCTCACCCACCGGAGGGGGCGCCGTCACAGATACGCAGTATTTT.